The 19 T cell receptor beta chains below were found in one sample sequenced in a study of identical twins. TCRdb reprocessed the 5' RACE reads via MiXCR and lists one record per CDR3 protein. This sample has approximately 210,000 distinct CDR3 sequences, with 6.5% found just once. The same data also went into a second study, on T cells expressing NK-cell markers.

Material: CD8+ T cells sorted from blood. These receptors were obtained from a woman aged 18-29 years in good health.

The chain recombines TRBV29-1 with TRBJ1-1, with D perhaps matching TRBD1 (5 bases). V dropped 5 bases and J dropped 10 bases, with 17 bases sitting between them. The germline CDR1 and CDR2 sequences are SQVTM and ANQGSEA. This CDR3 is built from 12 residues. The CDR3 region has the DNA TGCAGCGTTATTGCCGAGGGGTCTTTAGCTTTCTTT. Translated, it gives CSVIAEGSLAFF.

This clonotype was seen ten or more times. CDR3 in amino acids: CSARVNYGGETPYEQYF. The CDR3 nucleotides are TGCAGTGCTAGAGTAAATTACGGGGGGGAAACTCCCTACGAGCAGTACTTC. This chain uses TRBV20-1 with TRBJ2-7, with 8 positions matching TRBD2. After removal of 1 base from V and 2 bases from J, the junction contained 13 bases not matched to a gene. CDR1 and CDR2 (germline): DFQATT, SNEGSKA (reference sequence). The CDR3 runs 17 residues.

There are a few counts of this clonotype. The rearrangement links TRBV27 to TRBJ2-7, with D possibly TRBD1 on 6 matching bases. Germline V gives CDR1 MNHEY, CDR2 SMNVEV (reference sequence). V lost 5 bases and J 11 bases, leaving 25 bases between the germline ends. The CDR3 extends over 15 amino acids. CDR3 nucleotide sequence: TGTGCCAGCAGTCCATGGGACGGTGGCAGGGGTTGGGAGTACTTC. Its protein is CASSPWDGGRGWEYF.

There are a few counts of this clonotype. This chain connects TRBV3-1 to TRBJ2-1, with 12 bases matching TRBD2. The CDR3 spans 14 residues. J gave up 8 bases and V 9 bases, and 8 bases lay outside the gene matches. The V gene's germline CDR1 is LGHDT and CDR2 YNNKEL (reference sequence). As DNA, the CDR3 is TGTGCCAGTAGTGAGACTAGCGGGAGTTATGAGCAGTTCTTC. Residues: CASSETSGSYEQFF.

This clonotype was observed a handful of times. The chain has TRBV5-1 and TRBJ1-1; D may be TRBD1 (6 bases). V lost 2 bases and J lost 1, with 15 bases in between. The CDR3 covers 16 residues. Germline CDR1 SGHRS, CDR2 YFSETQ. The CDR3 region has the DNA TGCGCCAGCAGCTTATATTATTCGGGACAGAACACTGAAGCTTTCTTT. This encodes CASSLYYSGQNTEAFF.

This clonotype was observed many times. The chain carries TRBV12-3 or TRBV12-4 and TRBJ1-1; D unresolved. The ends were cut back, 5 bases at V and 7 bases at J, with 14 bases in the middle. The CDR3 length is 13 residues. The CDR3 protein is CASSLNWLGEAFF. The DNA of the CDR3 is TGTGCCAGCAGTCTAAATTGGCTGGGTGAAGCTTTCTTT.

The gene calls are TRBV12-3 or TRBV12-4 and TRBJ2-6; the match to TRBD1 covers 7 bases. Trimming at V came to 6 bases and at J to 4 bases, leaving 6 bases not matched to a gene. The CDR3 contains 15 residues. The CDR3 DNA reads TGTGCCAGCAGCAATACAGGGGCCGGGGCCAACGTCCTGACTTTC. This gives the protein CASSNTGAGANVLTF.

This clonotype was seen more than once but under ten times. The chain carries TRBV6-1 and TRBJ2-3; 12 nucleotides align to TRBD2. The trim removed 7 bases at V and 5 bases at J, leaving 13 bases unmatched. Germline V gene data show CDR1 as MNHNS and CDR2 as SASEGT. This CDR3 comprises 17 residues. CDR3: CASTPRLAGGPLDTQYF. The CDR3 DNA sequence: TGTGCCAGCACCCCCCGGCTAGCGGGAGGGCCCTTAGATACGCAGTATTTT.

This chain uses TRBV7-9 with TRBJ1-2; 11 nucleotides agree with TRBD1. CDR3 length: 16 residues. J lost 4 bases, V lost 1 base, and 5 bases had no gene match. Germline V lookup: CDR1 SEHNR, CDR2 FQNEAQ (reference sequence). CDR3 amino acids: CASSLERTGGAYGYTF. CDR3 DNA sequence: TGTGCCAGCAGCTTAGAAAGGACAGGGGGCGCCTATGGCTACACCTTC. Filled out from reference TRBV7-9 and TRBJ1-2, the complete variable domain reads DTGVSQNPRHKITKRGQNVTFRCDPISEHNRLYWYRQTLGQGPEFLTYFQNEAQLEKSRLLSDRFSAERPKGSFSTLEIQRTEQGDSAMYLCASSLERTGGAYGYTFGSGTRLTVV.

The rearrangement links TRBV12-3 or TRBV12-4 to TRBJ2-7, with 9 bases matching TRBD2. V dropped 5 bases and J dropped 3; count of bases not matched to a gene: 11. The CDR3 extends over 16 amino acids. CDR3 amino acids: CASSTQPSSGNYEQYF. The DNA for the CDR3 is TGTGCCAGCAGTACCCAACCCTCTAGCGGGAACTACGAGCAGTACTTC.

This clonotype occurred many times. The chain joins TRBV27 to TRBJ2-1; a possible D gene is TRBD1 (5 bases). The CDR3 has 15 residues. CDR1 MNHEY and CDR2 SMNVEV come from the germline V gene (reference sequence). Between the trimmed V and J ends, which lost 6 bases and 7 bases, there was a span of 19 bases. Written as DNA, the CDR3 is TGTGCCAGCAGGGGGCCCCACGGGTACTGGAATGAGCAGTTCTTC. Protein sequence: CASRGPHGYWNEQFF.

This clonotype was seen more than once but under ten times. The V call is TRBV10-1, the J call TRBJ2-3; 8 positions agree with TRBD2. V lost 3 bases to trimming and J lost 2 bases; unmatched junction nucleotides: 1. Germline CDR1 is WNHNN and CDR2 is SYGVQD (reference sequence). This CDR3 is built from 14 residues. The CDR3 loop reads CASSDGRATDTQYF. DNA for the CDR3: TGCGCCAGCAGTGACGGGAGGGCCACAGATACGCAGTATTTT.

The table lists this clonotype with many counts. The V and J genes are TRBV10-3 and TRBJ2-3; 12 nucleotides line up with TRBD2. V was pared by 0 bases and J by 3 bases, with 7 bases of the junction left unmatched. This CDR3 contains 18 residues. Germline assignment: CDR1 ENHRY and CDR2 SYGVKD. The CDR3: CAISESASGGAWTDTQYF. DNA of the CDR3: TGTGCCATCAGTGAGTCGGCTAGCGGGGGGGCTTGGACAGATACGCAGTATTTT.

This chain's CDR3 is CVLGGVQETQYF. CDR3 DNA sequence: TGTGTCCTGGGAGGGGTACAAGAGACCCAGTACTTC. J is TRBJ2-5 and V is TRBV7-9, with 7 nucleotides matching TRBD2. The germline V gene encodes CDR1 SEHNR and CDR2 FQNEAQ (reference sequence). This CDR3 is built from 12 residues.

V is TRBV25-1 and J is TRBJ1-1; D not certain. Per germline, CDR1 MGHDK and CDR2 SYGVNS. The CDR3 extends over 13 amino acids. V was clipped by 9 bases and J by 0 bases, with 11 bases between them. This CDR3 reads CASHNPMNTEAFF. CDR3 bases: TGTGCCAGTCACAATCCAATGAACACTGAAGCTTTCTTT.

The genes are TRBV5-6 and TRBJ2-7, with a weak D call TRBD1 (5 bases). Germline V gene lookup returns CDR1 SGHDT and CDR2 YYEEEE. Trimming cost V 4 bases and J 0 bases, with 11 bases left between them. The CDR3 is 14 residues long. This CDR3 reads CASSGAPDSYEQYF. The CDR3 region has the DNA TGTGCCAGCAGCGGGGCCCCTGACTCCTACGAGCAGTACTTC.

The chain has TRBV11-2 and TRBJ2-3; 11 nucleotides line up with TRBD2. The CDR3 is 17 residues long. V was pared by 5 bases and J by 3 bases, with 10 bases of the junction left unmatched. CDR1 and CDR2 from the germline V gene are SGHAT and FQNNGV. Here the CDR3 DNA reads TGTGCCAGCAGCATGTATAGCGGGGGGGCCGGGACAGATACGCAGTATTTT. Its protein is CASSMYSGGAGTDTQYF.

This clonotype was counted between two and nine times. This chain uses TRBV2 with TRBJ2-1; D may correspond to TRBD1 or TRBD2 (6 bases each). The germline gives CDR1 SNHLY, CDR2 FYNNEI. The CDR3 runs 13 residues. Trimming removed 7 bases from V and 6 bases from J, with 13 bases in between. The CDR3 DNA is TGTGCCAGCATTGGGGGGCGGGGCAATGAGCAGTTCTTC. It encodes CASIGGRGNEQFF.

This clonotype has a handful of counts. The chain joins TRBV7-9 to TRBJ2-7, with D unclear. The CDR3 consists of 13 residues. CDR1 is SEHNR and CDR2 is FQNEAQ in the germline V gene (reference sequence). Trimming shortened V by 1 base and J by 4 bases, and 8 bases separated the two germline ends. The CDR3 region has the DNA TGTGCCAGCAGCTTAGAAGGACGGTACGAGCAGTACTTC. It translates to CASSLEGRYEQYF.